Below, 28 T cell receptor beta chains from the same sample are listed, as sequenced in a study of lymphopenia after photon versus proton radiotherapy. Profiling relied on immunoSEQ multiplex PCR, and the TCRdb table lists in-frame clones only, not all of them. Of tens of thousands of clones in the sample, approximately 84% were seen once. The specimen comprised peripheral blood, sampled from a patient treated with proton-based radiotherapy. The origin of the receptors is a woman aged 65 to 85 with pancreatic cancer.

This clone came up a few times. This chain uses TRBV5-1 with TRBJ1-5; D remains unclear. Trimming shortened V by 0 bases and J by 2 bases, and 9 bases separated the two germline ends. This CDR3 spans 15 amino acids. The germline V gene has CDR1 SGHRS and CDR2 YFSETQ. The CDR3, as DNA: TGCGCCAGCAGCTTGGACGGAGGCCGCAATCAGCCCCAGCATTTT. Protein: CASSLDGGRNQPQHF.

V gene TRBV29-1 combines with J gene TRBJ2-1, with TRBD1 as a possible D gene (5 bases). V was pared by 8 bases and J by 0 bases, with 23 bases between. This CDR3 spans 17 amino acids. Germline loops: CDR1 SQVTM, CDR2 ANQGSEA. The CDR3 protein is CSYGPGWPRGSYNEQFF. As DNA, the CDR3 is TGCAGCTACGGCCCTGGCTGGCCTAGGGGCTCCTACAATGAGCAGTTCTTC.

The chain is built from TRBV28 and TRBJ2-3, with D possibly matching TRBD2 (5 bases). Germline values: CDR1 MDHEN, CDR2 SYDVKM. CDR3 length equals 17 residues. The V end was cut by 4 bases, the J end by 3 bases, with 20 bases between. CDR3 amino acids: CASSSVRTGISTDTQYF. DNA for the CDR3: TGTGCCAGCAGTTCGGTGCGGACGGGAATCTCGACAGATACGCAGTATTTT.

The chain is built from TRBV5-1 and TRBJ2-1, with D perhaps TRBD1 (7 bases). V lost 4 bases and J lost 5, with 13 bases in between. The CDR3 has 14 amino acids. The V gene's germline CDR1 is SGHRS and CDR2 YFSETQ. The CDR3 bases are TGCGCCAGCAGCACCGGGGGACAGCACAATGAGCAGTTCTTC. This sequence encodes CASSTGGQHNEQFF.

This clone has a single count. V and J are TRBV5-4 and TRBJ2-7; 7 positions match TRBD2. The ends lost 4 bases at V and 3 bases at J; junction bases unmatched: 7. From germline, CDR1 is SGHNT and CDR2 YYREEE (reference sequence). The CDR3 contains 14 residues. The CDR3 region is CASSRKTSDYEQYF. In DNA, the CDR3 is TGTGCCAGCAGCAGGAAAACTAGCGACTACGAGCAGTACTTC.

Only a few counts were recorded for this clone. The J gene is TRBJ1-2, the V gene TRBV11-2; D is undetermined. V was clipped by 5 bases and J by 4 bases, with 11 bases between them. This CDR3 comprises 13 residues. Germline CDR1 and CDR2: SGHAT and FQNNGV. CDR3 sequence (DNA): TGTGCCAGCAGCCGTCAGGACGTCTATGGCTACACCTTC. Amino acids: CASSRQDVYGYTF.

The chain is built from TRBV23-1 and TRBJ2-5, with 7 bases fitting TRBD1. Being an ORF, TRBV23-1 has a function that is uncertain. The CDR3 spans 15 residues. The junction had 5 bases not matched to a gene; V was cut back by 3 bases and J by 1 base. The CDR3 region is CASSQDRRIQETQYF. The CDR3 nucleotides read TGCGCCAGCAGTCAGGACAGGAGAATCCAAGAGACCCAGTACTTC.

This clone was seen just once. The chain joins TRBV27 to TRBJ2-2; 8 bases match TRBD2. The CDR3 extends over 16 amino acids. The V and J ends lost 6 bases and 6 bases, in that order; junction bases with no gene match: 12. The V gene's germline CDR1 is MNHEY and CDR2 SMNVEV (reference sequence). The DNA of the CDR3 is TGTGCCAGCAGATCTCTGGTAGCGGGGAGGGCCGGGGAGCTGTTTTTT. Protein: CASRSLVAGRAGELFF.

The chain joins TRBV6-6 to TRBJ1-1; no definite D call. CDR1 is MNHNY, CDR2 SVGAGI, per germline (reference sequence). This CDR3 region has 15 residues. Trimming shortened V by 5 bases and J by 2 bases, and 15 bases separated the two germline ends. The CDR3: CASSQRGSKNTEAFF. The CDR3 region has the DNA TGTGCCAGCAGTCAGCGGGGATCAAAAAACACTGAAGCTTTCTTT.

This clone was seen more than once but under ten times. The chain links TRBV15 to TRBJ2-7; D is ambiguous. This CDR3 region has 14 residues. Germline V lookup: CDR1 LNHNV, CDR2 YYDKDF (reference sequence). The V gene lost 2 bases and the J gene lost 2 bases, with 10 bases spanning the gap. For the CDR3, the DNA is TGTGCCACCAGCAGACCCACCGTTCCCTACGAGCAGTACTTC. Encoded protein: CATSRPTVPYEQYF.

The chain couples TRBV29-1 to TRBJ2-5, with D unclear. The ends were cut back, 3 bases at V and 7 bases at J, with 9 bases in the middle. The CDR3 is 11 amino acids. Per the germline V gene, CDR1 is SQVTM and CDR2 is ANQGSEA. DNA for the CDR3: TGCAGCGTTGATACCTTAGGGACCCAGTACTTC. Translated: CSVDTLGTQYF.

The rearrangement joins TRBV7-9 to TRBJ2-1, with 9 positions matching TRBD1. J gave up 7 bases and V 0 bases, and 1 base lay outside the gene matches. CDR1 and CDR2 from the germline V gene are SEHNR and FQNEAQ (reference sequence). The CDR3 covers 14 residues. This CDR3 reads CASSLAGTGNEQFF. The DNA for the CDR3 is TGTGCCAGCAGCTTAGCCGGGACAGGGAATGAGCAGTTCTTC.

This chain joins TRBV15 and TRBJ1-5, with TRBD1 matching 11 bases. The CDR3 has 16 amino acids. The V segment lost 5 bases and the J segment 5 bases; nucleotides outside the gene matches: 8. Germline V gene sequence: CDR1 LNHNV, CDR2 YYDKDF (reference sequence). The DNA for the CDR3 is TGTGCCACCAGCCCTCCGGACAGGGGGCTGGATCAGCCCCAGCATTTT. This sequence encodes CATSPPDRGLDQPQHF.

This clone was seen a handful of times. V usage is TRBV30 and J usage is TRBJ1-1; D remains ambiguous. Germline-derived CDR1 and CDR2 are GTSNPN and SVGIG (reference sequence). Trimming stripped 2 bases from V and 1 base from J, with 8 bases between. The CDR3 length is 13 residues. CDR3 DNA: TGTGCCTGGAGTTCGGAGCCGAACACTGAAGCTTTCTTT. Translation: CAWSSEPNTEAFF.

The chain is built from TRBV7-2 and TRBJ1-4; D gene ambiguous. The CDR3 covers 15 residues. Trimming took off 5 bases at V and 0 bases at J, with 10 bases between the two ends. The germline CDR1 and CDR2 sequences are SGHTA and FQGNSA. For the CDR3, the DNA is TGTGCCAGCAGCACGGGCCCTGCAACTAATGAAAAACTGTTTTTT. This sequence encodes CASSTGPATNEKLFF.

Concerning this clone: Other DNA sequences of this sample code for an identical CDR3. The rearrangement links TRBV20-1 to TRBJ2-3; D might be TRBD1 or TRBD2, each matching 5 bases. V lost 1 base and J lost 6, with 5 bases in between. The CDR3 consists of 11 residues. Germline V CDR1 and CDR2: DFQATT, SNEGSKA (reference sequence). CDR3 region: CSARGGDTQYF. In DNA, the CDR3 is TGCAGTGCTAGAGGGGGGGATACGCAGTATTTT.

The chain couples TRBV25-1 to TRBJ2-4; 8 nucleotides line up with TRBD1. The trim removed 2 bases at V and 0 bases at J, leaving 6 bases unmatched. The CDR3 contains 17 residues. In germline, CDR1 is MGHDK, CDR2 SYGVNS. CDR3 nucleotide sequence: TGTGCCAGCAGTGAAGGGGGGACAGGTCTAGCCAAAAACATTCAGTACTTC. It translates to CASSEGGTGLAKNIQYF.

The genes are TRBV19 and TRBJ1-1, with 7 bases aligning to TRBD1. This CDR3 has 14 amino acids. Trimming took 4 bases from V and 5 from J; bases not matched to a gene: 7. Germline CDR1 reads LNHDA; CDR2 reads SQIVND (reference sequence). CDR3 sequence: CASSKGAEGTEAFF. DNA of the CDR3: TGTGCCAGTAGTAAGGGGGCGGAAGGGACTGAAGCTTTCTTT.

V usage is TRBV18 and J usage is TRBJ1-3, with unresolved D. Germline CDR1 KGHSH, CDR2 LQKENI. The CDR3 is made up of 13 amino acids. V was shortened by 6 bases and J by 5 bases, with 11 bases between the two germline ends. CDR3 sequence reads: CASSRQGRNTIYF. In nucleotides, the CDR3 is TGTGCCAGCTCTCGACAAGGTAGAAACACCATATATTTT.

This clone was seen a few times. V is TRBV7-9 and J is TRBJ2-5; 8 positions agree with TRBD2. Germline assignment: CDR1 SEHNR and CDR2 FQNEAQ (reference sequence). The CDR3 is 16 amino acids. The trim removed 3 bases at V and 5 bases at J, leaving 11 bases unmatched. The CDR3 nucleotides are TGTGCCAGCAGCTTCAGCAGCGGGAGAATTGTTGAGACCCAGTACTTC. It encodes CASSFSSGRIVETQYF.

This chain connects TRBV27 to TRBJ1-6, with D possibly TRBD1 on 6 matching bases. V lost 4 bases, J lost 7 bases, and 20 bases lay in between. There are 17 residues in the CDR3. Germline assignment: CDR1 MNHEY and CDR2 SMNVEV (reference sequence). CDR3 coding DNA: TGTGCCAGCAGTTCAATACTCGGCTCGGGGGCGAATTCACCCCTCCACTTT. Protein product: CASSSILGSGANSPLHF.

This clone was detected once. The rearrangement links TRBV6-5 to TRBJ1-1; 7 bases are shared with TRBD1. The CDR3 spans 14 residues. After removal of 6 bases from V and 5 bases from J, the junction contained 9 bases not matched to a gene. Germline CDR1 and CDR2: MNHEY and SVGAGI. This CDR3 reads CASRLDRVVTEAFF. The CDR3 DNA reads TGTGCCAGCAGACTCGACAGGGTAGTTACTGAAGCTTTCTTT.

V is TRBV7-5 and J is TRBJ1-2; the D call TRBD1 from the table was never checked on the DNA. TRBV7-5 is assigned pseudogene status. CDR3 length: 14 amino acids. The CDR3 loop reads CARSLQVGIYGYTF. In DNA form, the CDR3 reads TGTGCCAGAAGCTTGCAGGTAGGAATCTATGGCTACACCTTC.

The rearrangement uses TRBV25-1 and TRBJ1-1; weak D call: TRBD1 (5 bases). This CDR3 contains 16 residues. The germline V gene has CDR1 MGHDK and CDR2 SYGVNS. V was trimmed by 1 base and J by 0 bases, leaving 12 bases between them. CDR3 in DNA: TGTGCCAGCAGTGAATTACGAGCAGGGATGAACACTGAAGCTTTCTTT. Its translation is CASSELRAGMNTEAFF. The full variable domain, its missing parts supplied by reference TRBV25-1 and TRBJ1-1, is EADIYQTPRYLVIGTGKKITLECSQTMGHDKMYWYQQDPGMELHLIHYSYGVNSTEKGDLSSESTVSRIRTEHFPLTLESARPSHTSQYLCASSELRAGMNTEAFFGQGTRLTVV.

This clone was seen only a few times. The germline gene is not matched at one end of the junction; a read error may be the cause. This rearrangement joins TRBV5-6 to TRBJ2-7; 8 bases fit TRBD2. This CDR3 spans 17 amino acids. CDR1 and CDR2 from the germline V gene are SGHDT and YYEEEE. Written as DNA, the CDR3 is TGTGCCAGCACCTTGAGGGGATTAGCGGGAAACTCCTACGAGCAGTACTTC. It yields the protein CASTLRGLAGNSYEQYF. The full variable domain, its missing parts supplied by reference TRBV5-6 and TRBJ2-7, is DAGVTQSPTHLIKTRGQQVTLRCSPKSGHDTVSWYQQALGQGPQFIFQYYEEEERQRGNFPDRFSGHQFPNYSSELNVNALLLGDSALYLCASTLRGLAGNSYEQYFGPGTRLTVT.

This clone was recorded once. The chain combines TRBV9 with TRBJ1-2, with 12 nucleotides matching TRBD1. Germline CDR1 SGDLS, CDR2 YYNGEE. V shed 0 bases and J 6 bases; nucleotides not matched to a gene: 9. The CDR3 is made up of 17 amino acids. The CDR3 is CASSVGGTGGAGNGYTF. The CDR3 DNA sequence: TGTGCCAGCAGCGTAGGAGGGACAGGGGGCGCCGGGAATGGCTACACCTTC.

The chain employs TRBV30 and TRBJ1-1; no firm D call. Germline V CDR1 and CDR2: GTSNPN, SVGIG (reference sequence). This CDR3 spans 12 amino acids. Trimming cost V 0 bases and J 7 bases, with 9 bases left between them. CDR3 in amino acids: CAWSVPVVEAFF. The CDR3 DNA reads TGTGCCTGGAGTGTCCCGGTCGTTGAAGCTTTCTTT.

This sequence joins TRBV19 and TRBJ2-1, with D unclear. V was clipped by 4 bases and J by 8 bases, with 15 bases between them. The germline V gene has CDR1 LNHDA and CDR2 SQIVND (reference sequence). The CDR3 is made up of 14 amino acids. CDR3 in DNA: TGTGCCAGTAGTAACTCCCCCGGTCAGCATGAGCAGTTCTTC. It codes for CASSNSPGQHEQFF. Filled out from reference TRBV19 and TRBJ2-1, the complete variable domain reads DGGITQSPKYLFRKEGQNVTLSCEQNLNHDAMYWYRQDPGQGLRLIYYSQIVNDFQKGDIAEGYSVSREKKESFPLTVTSAQKNPTAFYLCASSNSPGQHEQFFGPGTRLTVL.